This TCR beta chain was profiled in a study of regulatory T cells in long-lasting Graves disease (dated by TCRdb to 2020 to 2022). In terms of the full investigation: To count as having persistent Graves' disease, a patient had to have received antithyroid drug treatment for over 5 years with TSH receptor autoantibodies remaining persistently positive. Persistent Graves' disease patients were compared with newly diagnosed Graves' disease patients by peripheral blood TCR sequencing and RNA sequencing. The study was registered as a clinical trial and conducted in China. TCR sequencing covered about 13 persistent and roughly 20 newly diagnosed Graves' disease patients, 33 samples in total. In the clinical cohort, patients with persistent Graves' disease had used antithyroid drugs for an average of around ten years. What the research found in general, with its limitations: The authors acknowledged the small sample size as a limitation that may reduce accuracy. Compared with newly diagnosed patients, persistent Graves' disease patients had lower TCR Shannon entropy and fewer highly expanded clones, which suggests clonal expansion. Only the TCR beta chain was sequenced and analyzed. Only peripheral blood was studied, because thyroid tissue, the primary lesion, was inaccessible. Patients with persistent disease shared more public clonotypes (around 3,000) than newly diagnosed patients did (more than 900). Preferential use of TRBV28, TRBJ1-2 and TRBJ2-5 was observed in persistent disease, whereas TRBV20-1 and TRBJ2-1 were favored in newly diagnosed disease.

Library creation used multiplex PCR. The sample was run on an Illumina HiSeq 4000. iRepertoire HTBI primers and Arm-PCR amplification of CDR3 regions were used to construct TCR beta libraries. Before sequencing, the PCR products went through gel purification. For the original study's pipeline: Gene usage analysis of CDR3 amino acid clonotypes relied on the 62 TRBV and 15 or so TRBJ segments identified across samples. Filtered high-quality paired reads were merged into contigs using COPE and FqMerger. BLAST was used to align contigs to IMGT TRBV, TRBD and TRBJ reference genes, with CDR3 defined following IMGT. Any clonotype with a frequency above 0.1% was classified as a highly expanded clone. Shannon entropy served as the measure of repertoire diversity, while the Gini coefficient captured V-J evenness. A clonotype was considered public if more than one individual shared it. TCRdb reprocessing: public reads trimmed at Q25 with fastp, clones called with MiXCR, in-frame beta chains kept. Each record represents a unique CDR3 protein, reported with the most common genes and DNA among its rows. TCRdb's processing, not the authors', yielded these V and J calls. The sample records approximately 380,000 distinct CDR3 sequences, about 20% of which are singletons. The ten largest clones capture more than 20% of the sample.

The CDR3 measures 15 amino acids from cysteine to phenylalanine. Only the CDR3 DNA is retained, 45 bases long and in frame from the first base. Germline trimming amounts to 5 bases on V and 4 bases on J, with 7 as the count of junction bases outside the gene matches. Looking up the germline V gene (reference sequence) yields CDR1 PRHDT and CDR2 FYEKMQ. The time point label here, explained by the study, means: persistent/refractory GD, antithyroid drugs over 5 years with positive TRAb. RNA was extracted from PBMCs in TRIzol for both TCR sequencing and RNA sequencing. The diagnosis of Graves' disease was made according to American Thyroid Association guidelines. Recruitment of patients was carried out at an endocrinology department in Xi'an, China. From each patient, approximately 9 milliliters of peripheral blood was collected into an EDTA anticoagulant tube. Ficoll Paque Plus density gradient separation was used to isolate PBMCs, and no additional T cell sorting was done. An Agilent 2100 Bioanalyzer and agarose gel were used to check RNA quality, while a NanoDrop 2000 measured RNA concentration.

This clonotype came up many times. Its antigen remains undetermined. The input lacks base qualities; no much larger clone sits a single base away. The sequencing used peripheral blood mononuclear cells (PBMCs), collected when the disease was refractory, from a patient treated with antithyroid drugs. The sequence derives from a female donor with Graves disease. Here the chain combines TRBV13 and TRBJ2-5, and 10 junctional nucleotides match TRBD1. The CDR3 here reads CASSPDRGRRETQYF. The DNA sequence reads TGTGCCAGCAGCCCCGACAGGGGGCGTAGAGAGACCCAGTACTTC.